This T cell receptor beta chain appears in the sequencing data of a study of T cells in tumors after PD-1 blockade. Study summary: A subset received ongoing vismodegib 150 mg daily alongside anti-PD-1 therapy. Peripheral blood samples averaged 36,536 unique clonotypes and some 120,000 templates.

TCRdb keeps only in-frame clones here, not all; method: immunoSEQ multiplex PCR. Of roughly 59,000 clones detected, about four fifths appear once; the ten largest clones hold 13%. Per germline, CDR1 SGHRS and CDR2 YFSETQ. The CDR3 spans 16 residues. The V end lost 5 bases, the J end lost 2 bases, and 18 bases lay between the germline ends. Tumor or blood genomic DNA was sequenced, with inputs of about 600 ng to 6,004 ng. The material was PBMCs, obtained before anti-PD-1 treatment. This chain uses TRBV5-1 with TRBJ2-3, with D maybe TRBD2 (7 bases). This clonotype was obtained from a human donor with basal cell carcinoma. CDR3 nucleotides: TGCGCCAGCAGGACCACTGGCGGGGGCCTCACAGATACGCAGTATTTT. This sequence encodes CASRTTGGGLTDTQYF.